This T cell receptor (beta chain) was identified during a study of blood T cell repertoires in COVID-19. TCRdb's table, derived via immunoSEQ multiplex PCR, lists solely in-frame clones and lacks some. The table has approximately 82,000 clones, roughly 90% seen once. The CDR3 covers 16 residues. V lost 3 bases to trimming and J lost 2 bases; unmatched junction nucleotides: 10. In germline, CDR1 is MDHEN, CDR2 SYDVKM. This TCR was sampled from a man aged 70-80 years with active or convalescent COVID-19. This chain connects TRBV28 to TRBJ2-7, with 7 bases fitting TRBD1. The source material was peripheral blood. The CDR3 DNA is TGTGCCAGCAGTTTGTTAAGGGGGCGCGTGACCTACGAGCAGTACTTC. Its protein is CASSLLRGRVTYEQYF.